A single sample is the source of the 28 T cell receptor beta chains below, sequenced in a study of identical twins. TCRdb re-called the 5' RACE reads with MiXCR, one entry per CDR3 protein. The sample carries about 240,000 distinct CDR3 sequences, roughly a tenth recorded once. What was sequenced was memory T cells sorted from blood. These receptor sequences come from a man aged 45-65 years in good health.

This clonotype turned up a few times. The J gene is TRBJ1-4, the V gene TRBV25-1; 7 bases agree with TRBD1. Losses at the gene ends were 4 bases for V and 4 bases for J; bases not matched to a gene: 3. Germline CDR1 and CDR2: MGHDK and SYGVNS. The CDR3 loop spans 14 amino acids. The DNA for the CDR3 is TGTGCCAGCAGTGGCAGGGGGTATAATGAAAAACTGTTTTTT. Its protein is CASSGRGYNEKLFF.

The V gene is TRBV7-8, the J gene TRBJ2-2; 9 bases line up with TRBD2. J gave up 4 bases and V 5 bases, and 8 bases lay outside the gene matches. Germline V lookup: CDR1 SGHVS, CDR2 FQNEAQ. The CDR3 runs 16 residues. In nucleotides, the CDR3 is TGTGCCAGCAGCGCGCGGACTAGCGAGGCCACCGGGGAGCTGTTTTTT. It is translated as CASSARTSEATGELFF.

The CDR3 loop reads CSAPEPGLAGPRRETQYF. The CDR3 region has the DNA TGCAGTGCACCTGAACCGGGACTAGCGGGCCCTCGAAGGGAGACCCAGTACTTC. This rearrangement joins TRBV20-1 to TRBJ2-5; 12 bases map to TRBD2. Germline-derived CDR1 and CDR2 are DFQATT and SNEGSKA (reference sequence). With 6 bases clipped from V and 5 bases from J, the junction kept 19 bases outside the gene matches. The CDR3 length is 18 residues.

In its sample, this clonotype was seen a few times. The chain has TRBV9 and TRBJ2-5; possible D gene TRBD1, 6 bases. The CDR3 totals 14 residues. Trimming left V 2 bases short and J 3 bases short, with 11 bases between. Germline loops: CDR1 SGDLS, CDR2 YYNGEE. In DNA form, the CDR3 reads TGTGCCAGCAGCGTCACAGGGCGTAAAGAGACCCAGTACTTC. It yields the protein CASSVTGRKETQYF.

This clonotype has at least ten counts. The rearrangement links TRBV18 to TRBJ2-5; D gene ambiguous. CDR1 and CDR2 from the germline V gene are KGHSH and LQKENI. The CDR3 is made up of 13 amino acids. V was clipped by 6 bases and J by 1 base, with 9 bases between them. CDR3 sequence (DNA): TGTGCCAGCTCGCAGGCCATCCAAGAGACCCAGTACTTC. Its translation is CASSQAIQETQYF.

This chain connects TRBV7-2 to TRBJ2-3, with 7 bases identical to TRBD2. V shed 5 bases, J shed 6 bases, and the junction held 5 bases outside the gene matches. The CDR3 consists of 13 residues. CDR1 is SGHTA, CDR2 FQGNSA, per germline. CDR3 sequence: CASSGRVTDTQYF. CDR3 bases: TGTGCCAGCAGCGGGAGGGTGACGGATACGCAGTATTTT.

The chain employs TRBV19 and TRBJ2-4; tentative D call: TRBD1 (6 bases). CDR3 length equals 16 residues. V shed 6 bases and J shed 0 bases, with 15 bases lying between them. Germline lookup yields CDR1 LNHDA and CDR2 SQIVND (reference sequence). The CDR3 nucleotides are TGTGCCAGTAGCAGGTGGGACACCTTAGCCAAAAACATTCAGTACTTC. Protein sequence: CASSRWDTLAKNIQYF.

This clonotype was counted at least ten times. CDR3 sequence reads: CASSQAPASGRTGELFF. The CDR3 DNA follows: TGTGCCAGCAGCCAAGCGCCTGCTAGCGGGAGAACCGGGGAGCTGTTTTTT. J is TRBJ2-2 and V is TRBV4-2, with TRBD2 matching over 10 bases. This CDR3 has 17 amino acids. Germline V gene data show CDR1 as LGHNA and CDR2 as YNFKEQ. J gave up 5 bases and V 1 base, and 7 bases lay outside the gene matches.

This clonotype was seen at least ten times. The J gene is TRBJ2-1, the V gene TRBV28, with D possibly matching TRBD1 (6 bases). Germline V gene lookup returns CDR1 MDHEN and CDR2 SYDVKM. This CDR3 is 16 amino acids long. Between the trimmed V and J ends, which lost 3 bases and 3 bases, there was a span of 15 bases. In DNA, the CDR3 is TGTGCCAGCAGTTTTTGGGTGGGGGCCCACTACAATGAGCAGTTCTTC. It encodes CASSFWVGAHYNEQFF.

The chain recombines TRBV28 with TRBJ2-4, with D maybe TRBD1 (5 bases). The CDR3 loop spans 15 amino acids. The germline V gene has CDR1 MDHEN and CDR2 SYDVKM. Trimming stripped 5 bases from V and 0 bases from J, with 11 bases between. In DNA form, the CDR3 reads TGTGCCAGCAGTCCAGACAGCCTAGCCAAAAACATTCAGTACTTC. Translating gives CASSPDSLAKNIQYF.

This clonotype was seen ten or more times. The chain links TRBV20-1 to TRBJ2-3; TRBD2 matches at 11 bases. The CDR3 sequence is 17 residues long. The V gene end was trimmed by 6 bases and the J gene end by 4 bases; junction bases not matched to a gene: 15. The V gene's germline CDR1 is DFQATT and CDR2 SNEGSKA (reference sequence). CDR3 residues: CSARIISGGARADTQYF. CDR3 coding DNA: TGCAGTGCAAGGATAATTAGCGGGGGGGCCCGAGCAGATACGCAGTATTTT.

The V gene is TRBV15, the J gene TRBJ1-1; TRBD1 is a possible D gene (5 bases). The CDR3 extends over 15 amino acids. From germline, CDR1 is LNHNV and CDR2 YYDKDF (reference sequence). V gave up 1 base and J gave up 2 bases, with 11 bases separating them. In nucleotides, the CDR3 is TGTGCCACCAGCAGAGCGGGAGGGGACAACACTGAAGCTTTCTTT. Encoded protein: CATSRAGGDNTEAFF.

This clonotype was detected ten times or more. This chain uses TRBV27 with TRBJ2-2; 9 bases fit TRBD2. The CDR3 has 16 amino acids. V gave up 7 bases and J gave up 5 bases; unmatched junction bases: 11. Germline-derived CDR1 and CDR2 are MNHEY and SMNVEV (reference sequence). This CDR3 reads CASKIGGGAGTGELFF. The CDR3 DNA is TGTGCCAGCAAGATTGGCGGGGGGGCCGGGACCGGGGAGCTGTTTTTT.

This clonotype occurred many times. The chain uses TRBV24-1 and TRBJ2-3; 10 bases match TRBD2. CDR1 and CDR2 from the germline V gene are KGHDR and SFDVKD. Trimming removed 3 bases from V and 1 base from J; junction bases left unmatched: 3. The CDR3 runs to 16 residues. Here the CDR3 DNA reads TGTGCCACCAGTGATGGGACTAGCGTTCGCACAGATACGCAGTATTTT. This encodes CATSDGTSVRTDTQYF.

V is TRBV10-3 and J is TRBJ2-7; D perhaps matches TRBD2 (5 bases). This CDR3 region has 14 residues. Germline V CDR1 and CDR2: ENHRY, SYGVKD. V lost 2 bases and J lost 3, with 11 bases in between. CDR3 nucleotides: TGTGCCATCAGTGAGGTGGACGGGAACTACGAGCAGTACTTC. Its translation: CAISEVDGNYEQYF.

The sample holds a few counts of this clonotype. V gene TRBV20-1 combines with J gene TRBJ2-7; possibly TRBD1 for D (6 bases). CDR3 length: 15 amino acids. V lost 3 bases, J lost 4 bases, and 19 bases lay in between. The germline V gene encodes CDR1 DFQATT and CDR2 SNEGSKA (reference sequence). CDR3 sequence (DNA): TGCAGTGCTAGCCGGGACATCGGCTCAAGTTACGAGCAGTACTTC. Residues: CSASRDIGSSYEQYF.

In this sample, this clonotype turned up a few times. The rearrangement links TRBV18 to TRBJ2-7, with unresolved D. V was cut by 3 bases and J by 2 bases, with 11 bases left in between. Germline V gene sequence: CDR1 KGHSH, CDR2 LQKENI. This CDR3 spans 14 amino acids. DNA of the CDR3: TGTGCCAGCTCACCCCTCCCTGACCCCTACGAGCAGTACTTC. Encoded protein: CASSPLPDPYEQYF.

The CDR3 here is CASSLGHSSYNEQFF. The CDR3 DNA reads as TGTGCCAGCAGCTTGGGACACAGCTCCTACAATGAGCAGTTCTTC. The rearrangement uses TRBV7-8 and TRBJ2-1; the D gene is possibly TRBD1 (6 bases). The V gene's germline CDR1 is SGHVS and CDR2 FQNEAQ. V dropped 3 bases and J dropped 0 bases, with 9 bases sitting between them. This CDR3 has 15 residues.

This clonotype was found many times. The chain combines TRBV20-1 with TRBJ2-7; 7 bases fit TRBD2. This CDR3 is 16 amino acids long. V lost 0 bases to trimming and J lost 2 bases; unmatched junction nucleotides: 10. Germline CDR1 DFQATT, CDR2 SNEGSKA (reference sequence). CDR3 sequence reads: CSARDFRLAVTYEQYF. CDR3 bases: TGCAGTGCTAGAGATTTTCGACTAGCAGTAACCTACGAGCAGTACTTC.

This clonotype was recorded many times. The J gene is TRBJ1-2, the V gene TRBV21-1; TRBD1, as called in the table, went unchecked against the DNA. TRBV21-1 represents a pseudogene. This CDR3 has 15 amino acids. The DNA for the CDR3 is TGTGCCAGCAGCCAAAAGCGCAGGGGGCTTTATGGCTACACCTTC. Protein: CASSQKRRGLYGYTF.

This clonotype was picked up many times. The chain has TRBV20-1 and TRBJ2-7; D tentatively reads TRBD1 or TRBD2 (5 bases each). The CDR3 is 13 amino acids. Germline CDR1 is DFQATT and CDR2 is SNEGSKA (reference sequence). The V end was cut by 6 bases, the J end by 6 bases, with 18 bases between. The CDR3 region is CSAPGTGLFEQYF. CDR3 coding DNA: TGCAGTGCGCCCGGGACCGGACTTTTCGAGCAGTACTTC.

At least ten counts were recorded for this clonotype. This chain joins TRBV7-2 and TRBJ2-7; 10 bases fit TRBD2. Germline assignment: CDR1 SGHTA and CDR2 FQGNSA. Trimming at V came to 5 bases and at J to 3 bases, leaving 4 bases not matched to a gene. This CDR3 contains 14 residues. CDR3 DNA: TGTGCCAGCAGCCCGCGGACTAGCGGCTACGAGCAGTACTTC. Its protein is CASSPRTSGYEQYF.

This clonotype has a count of ten or more. This chain connects TRBV5-1 to TRBJ1-1, with a tentative D call TRBD1 (5 bases). CDR1 is SGHRS and CDR2 is YFSETQ in the germline V gene. This CDR3 has 17 amino acids. Trimming took 0 bases from V and 1 from J, leaving 16 bases between them. CDR3 sequence reads: CASSLEAGGGWNTEAFF. DNA for the CDR3: TGCGCCAGCAGCTTGGAGGCAGGTGGGGGTTGGAACACTGAAGCTTTCTTT.

The chain joins TRBV12-3 or TRBV12-4 to TRBJ2-5; TRBD1 matches at 7 bases. This CDR3 has 15 amino acids. The trim removed 6 bases at V and 5 bases at J, leaving 12 bases unmatched. The CDR3 sequence is CASRIKGQAHETQYF. CDR3 DNA: TGTGCCAGCAGAATAAAAGGACAGGCGCACGAGACCCAGTACTTC.

This clonotype was counted a few times. This chain uses TRBV20-1 with TRBJ2-7; D is unclear. From germline, CDR1 is DFQATT and CDR2 SNEGSKA (reference sequence). Trimming pared 0 bases from V and 2 bases from J, leaving 11 bases between. The CDR3 is made up of 14 amino acids. CDR3 nucleotide sequence: TGCAGTGCTAGAGACACCTGGAATCCCTACGAGCAGTACTTC. Translation gives CSARDTWNPYEQYF.

This clonotype came up a few times. V gene TRBV29-1 combines with J gene TRBJ2-1, with D perhaps matching TRBD2 (6 bases). The germline V gene has CDR1 SQVTM and CDR2 ANQGSEA. The V end was cut by 7 bases, the J end by 8 bases, with 18 bases between. The CDR3 contains 13 residues. The CDR3 DNA follows: TGCAGCGCCGACCTCGCGGGGTCCCATGAGCAGTTCTTC. The encoded protein is CSADLAGSHEQFF.

At least ten counts were recorded for this clonotype. V usage is TRBV7-2 and J usage is TRBJ1-2; 7 positions match TRBD1. CDR1 SGHTA and CDR2 FQGNSA come from the germline V gene. V lost 5 bases to trimming and J lost 8 bases; unmatched junction nucleotides: 14. The CDR3 is made up of 15 amino acids. CDR3 DNA: TGTGCCAGCAGCCCAGGGGGGAGCAGGGGCGACGGCTACACCTTC. This translates into CASSPGGSRGDGYTF.

The chain joins TRBV7-2 to TRBJ1-6; D is possibly TRBD1 (6 bases). V was cut by 1 base and J by 9 bases, with 13 bases left in between. This CDR3 has 15 residues. Germline assignment: CDR1 SGHTA and CDR2 FQGNSA. The CDR3 loop reads CASSLDDRLLSPLHF. The CDR3 DNA is TGTGCCAGCAGCTTAGACGACAGGCTACTTTCACCCCTCCACTTT.